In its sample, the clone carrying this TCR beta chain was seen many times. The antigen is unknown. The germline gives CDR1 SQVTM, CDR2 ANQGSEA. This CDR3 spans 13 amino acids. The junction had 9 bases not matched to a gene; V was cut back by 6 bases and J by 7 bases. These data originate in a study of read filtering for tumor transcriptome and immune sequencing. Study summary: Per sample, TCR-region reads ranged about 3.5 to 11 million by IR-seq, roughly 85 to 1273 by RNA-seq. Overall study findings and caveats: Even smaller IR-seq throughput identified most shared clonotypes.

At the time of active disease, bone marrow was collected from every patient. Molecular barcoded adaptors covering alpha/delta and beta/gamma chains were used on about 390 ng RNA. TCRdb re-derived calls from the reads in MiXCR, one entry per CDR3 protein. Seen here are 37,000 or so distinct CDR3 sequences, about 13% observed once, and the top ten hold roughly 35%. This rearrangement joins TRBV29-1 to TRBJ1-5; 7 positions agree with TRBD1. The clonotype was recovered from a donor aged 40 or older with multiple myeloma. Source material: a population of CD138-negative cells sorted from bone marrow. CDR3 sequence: CSVSDRVTQPQHF. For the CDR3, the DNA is TGCAGCGTCTCAGACAGGGTGACCCAGCCCCAGCATTTT.